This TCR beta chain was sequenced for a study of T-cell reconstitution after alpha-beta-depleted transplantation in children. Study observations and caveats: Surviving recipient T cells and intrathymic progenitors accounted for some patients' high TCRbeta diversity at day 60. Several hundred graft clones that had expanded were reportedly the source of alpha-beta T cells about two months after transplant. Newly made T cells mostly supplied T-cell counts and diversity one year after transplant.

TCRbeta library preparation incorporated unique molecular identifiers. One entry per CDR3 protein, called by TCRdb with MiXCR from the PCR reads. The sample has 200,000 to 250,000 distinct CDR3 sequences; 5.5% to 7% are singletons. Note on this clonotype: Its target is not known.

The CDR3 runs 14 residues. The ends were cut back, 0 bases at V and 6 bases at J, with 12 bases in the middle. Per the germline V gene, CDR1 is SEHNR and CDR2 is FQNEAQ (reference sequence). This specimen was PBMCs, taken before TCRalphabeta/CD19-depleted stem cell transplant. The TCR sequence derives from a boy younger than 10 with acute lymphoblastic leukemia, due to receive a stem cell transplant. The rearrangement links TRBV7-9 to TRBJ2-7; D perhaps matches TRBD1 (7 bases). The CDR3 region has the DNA TGTGCCAGCAGCTTAGCGCGGGACAGTTCCGAGCAGTACTTC. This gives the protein CASSLARDSSEQYF. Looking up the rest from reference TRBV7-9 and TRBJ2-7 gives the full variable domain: DTGVSQNPRHKITKRGQNVTFRCDPISEHNRLYWYRQTLGQGPEFLTYFQNEAQLEKSRLLSDRFSAERPKGSFSTLEIQRTEQGDSAMYLCASSLARDSSEQYFGPGTRLTVT.